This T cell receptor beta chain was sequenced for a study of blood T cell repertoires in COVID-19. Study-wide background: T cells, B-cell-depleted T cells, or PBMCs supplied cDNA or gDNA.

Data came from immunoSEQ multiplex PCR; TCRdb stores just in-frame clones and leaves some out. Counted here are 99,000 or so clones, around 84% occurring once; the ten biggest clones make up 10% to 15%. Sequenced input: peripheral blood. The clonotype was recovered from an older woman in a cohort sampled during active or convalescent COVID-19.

CDR3 region: CASSFGEADTQYF. CDR3 coding DNA: TGTGCCAGCAGCTTTGGAGAAGCAGATACGCAGTATTTT. V usage is TRBV7-9 and J usage is TRBJ2-3; D unresolved. The CDR3 runs to 13 residues. Germline V lookup: CDR1 SEHNR, CDR2 FQNEAQ (reference sequence). The ends were cut back, 3 bases at V and 4 bases at J, with 8 bases in the middle.